The 14 T cell receptor beta chains listed next were all sequenced from one sample in a study of beta chain features in type 1 diabetes. The study reverse transcribed the entire isolated RNA, so it sequenced expressed TCRB transcripts. Repertoires were generated with immunoSEQ multiplex PCR, while TCRdb's copy carries only in-frame clones and drops some. The sample includes a few hundred thousand clones, around 9.6% of them seen just once. The antigens these receptors bind are not known. Study-level results: Among all four CD4+ subsets, Type 1 diabetes patients had TCRB CDR3s that were moderately but significantly shorter.

Input material: central memory CD4+ T cells from blood. These receptors were collected from a man aged 25 to 40 with type 1 diabetes.

In this sample, this clone turned up a few times. This rearrangement joins TRBV6-5 to TRBJ1-5, with 7 positions matching TRBD1. Germline values: CDR1 MNHEY, CDR2 SVGAGI. V lost 4 bases, J lost 5 bases, and 8 bases stayed unmatched. This CDR3 region has 15 residues. CDR3 DNA: TGTGCCAGCAGTTCTCAGGGGGTTGGGGATCAGCCCCAGCATTTT. The encoded protein is CASSSQGVGDQPQHF.

Ten or more counts support this clone. DNA of the CDR3: TGCGCCAGCAGCCAAGAAGGGAACAGGGGGCACAATGAGCAGTTCTTC. This sequence encodes CASSQEGNRGHNEQFF. The V call is TRBV4-3, the J call TRBJ2-1; 9 bases align to TRBD1. CDR3 length equals 16 residues. CDR1 and CDR2 from the germline V gene are LGHNA and YSLEER. Trimming cost V 0 bases and J 5 bases; bases outside gene matches: 5.

This clone has a handful of counts. V and J are TRBV19 and TRBJ1-1; a weak D match, TRBD1 (6 bases). Germline V lookup: CDR1 LNHDA, CDR2 SQIVND (reference sequence). The CDR3 extends over 13 amino acids. V was pared by 10 bases and J by 2 bases, with 14 bases between. The CDR3 sequence: CATKQQGNTEAFF. DNA for the CDR3: TGTGCCACCAAACAACAGGGAAACACTGAAGCTTTCTTT.

This clone was seen more than once but under ten times. CDR3 in amino acids: CASSLAHPAGSGGYTF. CDR3 sequence (DNA): TGTGCCAGCAGCTTAGCGCATCCGGCAGGGTCTGGTGGCTACACCTTC. The V and J genes are TRBV7-2 and TRBJ1-2; D possibly corresponds to TRBD1 (5 bases). Germline assignment: CDR1 SGHTA and CDR2 FQGNSA. V dropped 0 bases and J dropped 7 bases, with 18 bases sitting between them. The CDR3 is 16 residues long.

This clone showed up just a few times. This chain uses TRBV5-1 with TRBJ2-1; 13 bases line up with TRBD2. The CDR3 extends over 19 amino acids. The ends lost 3 bases at V and 0 bases at J; junction bases unmatched: 9. Germline V lookup: CDR1 SGHRS, CDR2 YFSETQ. CDR3 loop: CASSSMGLAGSSSYNEQFF. As DNA, the CDR3 is TGCGCCAGCAGCTCAATGGGACTAGCGGGGTCGAGCTCCTACAATGAGCAGTTCTTC.

This clone has ten or more counts. The chain joins TRBV19 to TRBJ1-5; no firm D call. The germline V and J ends were trimmed by 6 bases and 9 bases, with 21 bases remaining between them. Germline lookup yields CDR1 LNHDA and CDR2 SQIVND (reference sequence). This CDR3 has 15 residues. CDR3 sequence reads: CASSLRGDGVWPQHF. In DNA form, the CDR3 reads TGTGCCAGTAGCCTACGCGGCGATGGGGTTTGGCCCCAGCATTTT.

This clone has more than one count but fewer than ten. The CDR3 DNA is TGTGCCACCAGCAGAGATAACTCGAATCAAGAGACCCAGTACTTC. This encodes CATSRDNSNQETQYF. V usage is TRBV15 and J usage is TRBJ2-5; D gene unclear. The CDR3 loop spans 15 amino acids. Trimming took 0 bases from V and 2 from J, leaving 10 bases between them. Germline CDR1 LNHNV, CDR2 YYDKDF (reference sequence).

This clone was picked up a small number of times. This rearrangement joins TRBV7-8 to TRBJ2-3; 8 bases are a match to TRBD2. This CDR3 comprises 15 residues. Looked up from germline, CDR1 is SGHVS and CDR2 is FQNEAQ. The V segment lost 2 bases and the J segment 2 bases; nucleotides outside the gene matches: 3. The CDR3: CASSLSAGATDTQYF. For the CDR3, the DNA is TGTGCCAGCAGCTTATCAGCGGGAGCCACAGATACGCAGTATTTT.

The chain recombines TRBV7-2 with TRBJ2-7; D remains unclear. The CDR3 totals 14 residues. Germline lookup yields CDR1 SGHTA and CDR2 FQGNSA. V was trimmed by 0 bases and J by 5 bases, leaving 11 bases between them. CDR3 residues: CASSLAKQSDEQYF. The CDR3 nucleotides read TGTGCCAGCAGCTTAGCGAAACAGTCCGACGAGCAGTACTTC.

This clone has a handful of counts. Here the CDR3 DNA reads TGTGCCAGCAGCTCCAGGGGCGGGAGCTACAATGAGCAGTTCTTC. This encodes CASSSRGGSYNEQFF. The rearrangement links TRBV11-1 to TRBJ2-1; D may be TRBD2 (7 bases). Trimming left V 4 bases short and J 3 bases short, with 13 bases between. Germline V gene sequence: CDR1 SGHAT, CDR2 FQDESV (reference sequence). This CDR3 comprises 15 residues.

V and J are TRBV19 and TRBJ1-1, with TRBD1 as a possible D gene (5 bases). The V gene lost 3 bases and the J gene lost 4 bases, with 15 bases spanning the gap. Germline V CDR1 and CDR2: LNHDA, SQIVND (reference sequence). The CDR3 runs to 15 residues. The CDR3 sequence: CASSIGVGLGTEAFF. DNA for the CDR3: TGTGCCAGTAGTATCGGGGTGGGGCTCGGCACTGAAGCTTTCTTT.

This chain connects TRBV5-4 to TRBJ2-7, with a possible D match to TRBD1 (6 bases). This CDR3 has 15 amino acids. Trimming took 4 bases from V and 4 from J, leaving 18 bases between them. Germline-derived CDR1 and CDR2 are SGHNT and YYREEE (reference sequence). CDR3 sequence: CASSVGAQGPYEQYF. CDR3 sequence (DNA): TGTGCCAGCAGCGTGGGGGCCCAGGGGCCATACGAGCAGTACTTC.

The gene calls are TRBV7-2 and TRBJ1-5, with no clear D. CDR3 length equals 13 residues. Between the trimmed V and J ends, which lost 5 bases and 13 bases, there was a span of 18 bases. Per germline, CDR1 SGHTA and CDR2 FQGNSA. DNA of the CDR3: TGTGCCAGCAGCAGCGTTCGAGCCCCCGGACAGCATTTT. Protein: CASSSVRAPGQHF.

The rearrangement uses TRBV18 and TRBJ2-7, with 9 nucleotides matching TRBD2. Trimming took 3 bases from V and 2 from J; bases not matched to a gene: 11. The CDR3 runs 17 residues. Germline V gives CDR1 KGHSH, CDR2 LQKENI. The CDR3 sequence: CASSPMAGASGTYEQYF. In DNA form, the CDR3 reads TGTGCCAGCTCACCGATGGCTGGGGCTAGCGGGACCTACGAGCAGTACTTC. The variable domain in full, completed from reference TRBV18 and TRBJ2-7, reads NAGVMQNPRHLVRRRGQEARLRCSPMKGHSHVYWYRQLPEEGLKFMVYLQKENIIDESGMPKERFSAEFPKEGPSILRIQQVVRGDSAAYFCASSPMAGASGTYEQYFGPGTRLTVT.